These 30 T cell receptor beta chains were sequenced from one sample in a study of blood T cells in healthy people across ages. A sample-barcoded 5' primer and a J-beta primer mix were used in a second PCR of roughly 7 to 11 cycles. TCRdb reanalysed the 5' RACE reads using MiXCR and keeps one entry per CDR3 protein. The sample shows around 1,800,000 distinct CDR3 sequences, more than 35% of them seen only once. The specimen was blood. The receptor source for this set is a human donor in good health.

This clonotype was picked up many times. The chain joins TRBV29-1 to TRBJ2-7, with D possibly TRBD2 on 6 matching bases. From germline, CDR1 is SQVTM and CDR2 ANQGSEA. The CDR3 spans 11 residues. Trimming pared 7 bases from V and 6 bases from J, leaving 13 bases between. The CDR3 nucleotides read TGCAGCGCAGACGGGGGAGGCGAGCAGTACTTC. Protein sequence: CSADGGGEQYF.

This clonotype has a handful of counts. The V and J genes are TRBV12-3 or TRBV12-4 and TRBJ1-2, with D unresolved. The CDR3 runs 12 residues. Trimming left V 10 bases short and J 5 bases short, with 14 bases between. CDR3 loop: CAIMDGAYGYTF. For the CDR3, the DNA is TGTGCCATAATGGACGGAGCTTATGGCTACACCTTC.

The rearrangement uses TRBV20-1 and TRBJ1-2; D unclear. The germline CDR1 and CDR2 sequences are DFQATT and SNEGSKA (reference sequence). V lost 1 base and J 12 bases, leaving 18 bases between the germline ends. The CDR3 has 13 amino acids. CDR3 region: CSARVTPDPSNTF. The CDR3 DNA is TGCAGTGCTAGAGTAACACCGGATCCTTCTAACACCTTC.

In its sample, this clonotype was seen a few times. The V and J genes are TRBV4-3 and TRBJ2-2, with 10 bases aligning to TRBD1. The CDR3 sequence is 15 residues long. Germline CDR1 and CDR2: LGHNA and YSLEER. Losses at the gene ends were 1 base for V and 4 bases for J; bases not matched to a gene: 0. CDR3 nucleotide sequence: TGCGCCAGCAGCCAAGGGACAGGGGGCACCGGGGAGCTGTTTTTT. It is translated as CASSQGTGGTGELFF.

This clonotype showed up just a few times. V is TRBV29-1 and J is TRBJ2-5; D unclear. The CDR3 totals 14 residues. V was trimmed by 6 bases and J by 1 base, leaving 15 bases between them. Germline V CDR1 and CDR2: SQVTM, ANQGSEA. CDR3 residues: CSVLAARLQETQYF. The DNA of the CDR3 is TGCAGCGTGTTGGCAGCTCGCCTCCAAGAGACCCAGTACTTC.

The chain is built from TRBV2 and TRBJ2-3; the D call may be TRBD1 or TRBD2 (5 bases each). Trimming removed 6 bases from V and 3 bases from J, with 7 bases in between. Germline CDR1 and CDR2: SNHLY and FYNNEI. The CDR3 spans 12 residues. CDR3 DNA sequence: TGTGCCAGCAGGGGGGAGACAGATACGCAGTATTTT. Protein product: CASRGETDTQYF.

This clonotype was found a few times. The chain recombines TRBV7-2 with TRBJ1-2; 9 bases line up with TRBD1. The CDR3 spans 15 residues. Germline assignment: CDR1 SGHTA and CDR2 FQGNSA. The V gene end was trimmed by 2 bases and the J gene end by 6 bases; junction bases not matched to a gene: 7. The CDR3 region is CASSLQTGGVDGYTF. CDR3 nucleotide sequence: TGTGCCAGCAGCTTACAGACAGGGGGGGTCGATGGCTACACCTTC.

This clonotype has a single count. At one boundary the junction diverges from the germline segment, which might be a read error. The chain couples TRBV4-3 to TRBJ2-3, with 7 bases lining up with TRBD2. In germline, CDR1 is LGHNA, CDR2 YSLEER. The CDR3 is 14 residues long. The CDR3 loop reads CTSSHSGWSDTQYF. The CDR3 coding sequence is TGCACCAGCAGCCATAGCGGGTGGTCAGATACGCAGTATTTT.

This clonotype has more than one count but fewer than ten. The chain has TRBV7-2 and TRBJ1-2; 9 bases are a match to TRBD1. Germline CDR1 is SGHTA and CDR2 is FQGNSA. The V gene end was trimmed by 5 bases and the J gene end by 11 bases; junction bases not matched to a gene: 9. There are 13 residues in the CDR3. CDR3 region: CASSGGQGITYTF. The CDR3 DNA reads TGTGCCAGCAGCGGGGGACAGGGTATAACTTACACCTTC.

In its sample, this clonotype was seen once. The rearrangement links TRBV6-2 or TRBV6-3 to TRBJ2-1; D gene ambiguous. The germline CDR1 and CDR2 sequences are MNHEY and SVGEGT. Trimming left V 0 bases short and J 6 bases short, with 6 bases between. The CDR3 contains 13 residues. The CDR3 region is CASSYSAPNEQFF. The CDR3 DNA reads as TGTGCCAGCAGTTACTCAGCCCCCAATGAGCAGTTCTTC.

This clonotype was found a few times. The V gene is TRBV4-2, the J gene TRBJ2-7; tentatively, D is TRBD2 (6 bases). The CDR3 runs to 17 residues. The V and J ends lost 0 bases and 4 bases respectively, with 19 bases between them. Germline CDR1 LGHNA, CDR2 YNFKEQ. The CDR3 DNA is TGTGCCAGCAGCCAAGATCTTAGTGGGCACGGGGGTTACGAGCAGTACTTC. Translating it yields CASSQDLSGHGGYEQYF.

The V gene is TRBV4-1, the J gene TRBJ1-4, with a possible D match to TRBD1 (5 bases). The CDR3 contains 15 residues. The germline V and J ends were trimmed by 3 bases and 6 bases, with 14 bases remaining between them. Germline lookup yields CDR1 MGHRA and CDR2 YSYEKL. CDR3 bases: TGCGCCAGCAGCCAGGGTCCGGGGGGTGATGAAAAACTGTTTTTT. It encodes CASSQGPGGDEKLFF.

The chain has TRBV12-3 or TRBV12-4 and TRBJ2-3; the D gene is possibly TRBD1 (6 bases). This CDR3 has 14 amino acids. V lost 5 bases, J lost 6 bases, and 15 bases lay in between. The chain's CDR3 is CASSADSGDDTQYF. The CDR3 DNA is TGTGCCAGCAGTGCGGACAGTGGGGACGATACGCAGTATTTT.

This clonotype was counted only a few times. The V call is TRBV20-1, the J call TRBJ1-2, with TRBD1 as a possible D gene (6 bases). CDR3 length equals 12 residues. Trimming left V 4 bases short and J 8 bases short, with 14 bases between. The germline CDR1 and CDR2 sequences are DFQATT and SNEGSKA (reference sequence). The CDR3 nucleotides are TGCAGTGCTACCCCACAGGGTCGGGGCTACACCTTC. Translation gives CSATPQGRGYTF.

The chain links TRBV10-3 to TRBJ2-3; 10 bases line up with TRBD2. Germline values: CDR1 ENHRY, CDR2 SYGVKD. Trimming at V came to 6 bases and at J to 2 bases, leaving 2 bases not matched to a gene. This CDR3 has 14 residues. DNA for the CDR3: TGTGCCATCAGAGGACTAGCGGACACAGATACGCAGTATTTT. It codes for CAIRGLADTDTQYF.

This clonotype was detected only a few times. The chain recombines TRBV15 with TRBJ1-1; 7 nucleotides agree with TRBD1. The germline V gene encodes CDR1 LNHNV and CDR2 YYDKDF (reference sequence). Losses at the gene ends were 9 bases for V and 11 bases for J; bases not matched to a gene: 9. The CDR3 totals 11 residues. Here the CDR3 DNA reads TGTGCCACTCAGGGGGTGGCGGGTGCTTTCTTT. Translated: CATQGVAGAFF. The entire variable domain, with the rest obtained from reference TRBV15 and TRBJ1-1, is as follows: DAMVIQNPRYQVTQFGKPVTLSCSQTLNHNVMYWYQQKSSQAPKLLFHYYDKDFNNEADTPDNFQSRRPNTSFCFLDIRSPGLGDTAMYLCATQGVAGAFFGQGTRLTVV.

V is TRBV4-3 and J is TRBJ2-1; no definite D call. Deletions cut 2 bases from V and 0 bases from J, with 8 bases between. The CDR3 has 15 amino acids. Germline V lookup: CDR1 LGHNA, CDR2 YSLEER. As DNA, the CDR3 is TGCGCCAGCAGCCAATCGAGACACTCCTACAATGAGCAGTTCTTC. It codes for CASSQSRHSYNEQFF.

The genes are TRBV9 and TRBJ2-7; 7 bases match TRBD1. Per the germline V gene, CDR1 is SGDLS and CDR2 is YYNGEE. Losses at the gene ends were 3 bases for V and 3 bases for J; bases not matched to a gene: 6. The CDR3 length is 14 residues. The CDR3 spells CASSAGDSNYEQYF. The CDR3 nucleotides are TGTGCCAGCAGCGCCGGGGACAGTAACTACGAGCAGTACTTC.

The V gene is TRBV7-2, the J gene TRBJ1-2; D possibly corresponds to TRBD1 (6 bases). The CDR3 consists of 15 residues. With 1 base removed from V and 4 bases from J, the gap between germline ends came to 13 bases. Germline V gives CDR1 SGHTA, CDR2 FQGNSA. In DNA, the CDR3 is TGTGCCAGCAGCTTAGAGGGGGGGGCTCGCTATGGCTACACCTTC. Protein: CASSLEGGARYGYTF.

This clonotype has a handful of counts. For the CDR3, the DNA is TGTGCCAGCAGCTTAGCAGGGTTCGACACTGAAGCTTTCTTT. Translation: CASSLAGFDTEAFF. V usage is TRBV7-9 and J usage is TRBJ1-1; no clear D. Germline V CDR1 and CDR2: SEHNR, FQNEAQ (reference sequence). V lost 0 bases and J 3 bases, leaving 8 bases between the germline ends. This CDR3 has 14 amino acids.

This clonotype has only a few counts. The J gene is TRBJ2-4, the V gene TRBV12-3 or TRBV12-4, with a weak D call TRBD1 (6 bases). The J call may be in error: the DNA end matches TRBJ2-7 better. CDR3 length: 14 amino acids. CDR3 residues: CASSLERTDYEQYF. CDR3 sequence (DNA): TGTGCCAGCAGTTTAGAGAGGACAGATTACGAGCAGTACTTC.

This clonotype has only a few counts. This sequence joins TRBV7-9 and TRBJ2-1, with no clear D. Germline V lookup: CDR1 SEHNR, CDR2 FQNEAQ (reference sequence). The V end lost 3 bases, the J end lost 5 bases, and 11 bases lay between the germline ends. The CDR3 extends over 14 amino acids. The CDR3 spells CASSFRVGNNEQFF. In DNA, the CDR3 is TGTGCCAGCAGCTTCCGGGTCGGCAACAATGAGCAGTTCTTC. The whole variable domain, filled in from reference TRBV7-9 and TRBJ2-1, reads DTGVSQNPRHKITKRGQNVTFRCDPISEHNRLYWYRQTLGQGPEFLTYFQNEAQLEKSRLLSDRFSAERPKGSFSTLEIQRTEQGDSAMYLCASSFRVGNNEQFFGPGTRLTVL.

Of note for this clonotype: A much larger clone is a single base away; this may be a read error. The chain joins TRBV12-3 or TRBV12-4 to TRBJ2-7, with D perhaps matching TRBD2 (7 bases). The germline V and J ends were trimmed by 5 bases and 2 bases, with 13 bases remaining between them. The CDR3 has 14 amino acids. CDR3: CASSDNGGPYEQYF. In DNA form, the CDR3 reads TGTGCCAGCAGTGATAACGGGGGGCCCTACGAGCAGTACTTC.

For this clonotype: This may arise from a read error, as a much more abundant clone is one base away. The rearrangement joins TRBV5-6 to TRBJ1-1; D not certain. Germline V gives CDR1 SGHDT, CDR2 YYEEEE. V dropped 3 bases and J dropped 0 bases, with 6 bases sitting between them. The CDR3 covers 13 residues. The CDR3 DNA is TGTGCCAGCAGCTACCAGTTGAACACTGAAGCTTTCTTT. It yields the protein CASSYQLNTEAFF.

The genes are TRBV9 and TRBJ2-2; no clear D gene. V was clipped by 3 bases and J by 7 bases, with 7 bases between them. The CDR3 consists of 12 residues. Per the germline V gene, CDR1 is SGDLS and CDR2 is YYNGEE. CDR3 residues: CASSAKDGELFF. The CDR3 DNA follows: TGTGCCAGCAGCGCTAAGGACGGGGAGCTGTTTTTT. Using reference TRBV9 and TRBJ2-2 for the parts outside the CDR3, the full variable domain is DSGVTQTPKHLITATGQRVTLRCSPRSGDLSVYWYQQSLDQGLQFLIQYYNGEERAKGNILERFSAQQFPDLHSELNLSSLELGDSALYFCASSAKDGELFFGEGSRLTVL.

The chain employs TRBV20-1 and TRBJ1-1; 7 bases match TRBD1. Germline V gene sequence: CDR1 DFQATT, CDR2 SNEGSKA (reference sequence). The CDR3 runs 13 residues. The V segment lost 5 bases and the J segment 3 bases; nucleotides outside the gene matches: 6. CDR3 loop: CSAHRGWDTEAFF. The DNA for the CDR3 is TGCAGTGCTCACAGGGGATGGGACACTGAAGCTTTCTTT.

DNA of the CDR3: TGTGCCAGCAGCTTGGCCAGTCCCACAACAGATACGCAGTATTTT. Translating gives CASSLASPTTDTQYF. The genes are TRBV7-9 and TRBJ2-3, with no clear D. The germline V and J ends were trimmed by 3 bases and 3 bases, with 13 bases remaining between them. Germline V gene lookup returns CDR1 SEHNR and CDR2 FQNEAQ (reference sequence). This CDR3 has 15 amino acids.

The genes are TRBV7-9 and TRBJ2-7, with D possibly being TRBD1 (6 bases). Germline CDR1 SEHNR, CDR2 FQNEAQ (reference sequence). V lost 6 bases to trimming and J lost 0 bases, with 12 bases between them. CDR3 length equals 14 residues. CDR3 protein: CASSNRASSYEQYF. CDR3 DNA: TGTGCCAGCAGTAACAGGGCCAGCTCCTACGAGCAGTACTTC.

This clonotype has more than one count but fewer than ten. The chain joins TRBV6-6 to TRBJ2-3; D gene unclear. CDR1 is MNHNY and CDR2 is SVGAGI in the germline V gene (reference sequence). The CDR3 has 16 residues. Trimming took 0 bases from V and 1 from J, leaving 11 bases between them. This CDR3 reads CASSYSLEIGTDTQYF. The DNA for the CDR3 is TGTGCCAGCAGTTACTCGCTGGAAATCGGCACAGATACGCAGTATTTT.

Only a few counts were recorded for this clonotype. The chain employs TRBV4-3 and TRBJ1-4; tentative D call: TRBD1 (6 bases). The CDR3 runs 16 residues. V lost 2 bases, J lost 3 bases, and 13 bases lay in between. CDR1 LGHNA and CDR2 YSLEER come from the germline V gene. The CDR3 nucleotides are TGCGCCAGCAGCCAACTAACAGGGAAAGCTAATGAAAAACTGTTTTTT. Translating it yields CASSQLTGKANEKLFF.